The subject of this entry is one T cell receptor (beta chain). The table lists this clonotype with many counts. Its recognized antigen is unknown. No clone much larger than this one lies a single base away; base qualities are absent. Ficoll-Paque density gradient centrifugation was used to isolate PBMCs. This record comes from a study of T-cell memory formation after mild COVID-19 (dated by TCRdb to about 2021). As for the study more broadly: TCR sequence clusters from the two donors were largely donor specific. In a couple of donors, T-cell clones that expanded and contracted after mild COVID-19 were followed by sequencing TCRalpha and TCRbeta repertoires longitudinally. The cohort was made up of two young adult volunteers, one female and one male, who were previously healthy. Overall study results and their limits: Clones that contracted from day 15 to 85 showed balanced CD4/CD8 phenotypes, whereas a second wave of clones that expanded from day 15 to 37 leaned towards CD4+. SARS-CoV-2 specificity was not confirmed for the second-wave clones peaking on day 37. The study included only a couple of mild cases, and larger cohorts that include severe cases with pre-infection samples were judged to be necessary. Contracting CD4+ clones were found mainly in CM and EM memory subsets, while CD8+ clones were enriched in EMRA. Some responding clones were detected in pre-infection memory, suggesting pre-existing cross-reactive memory T cells joined the SARS-CoV-2 response.

Taken from the germline V gene, the CDR1 and CDR2 loops are MNHEY and SVGEGT. Taken from cysteine to phenylalanine, the CDR3 has 13 residues. The only DNA kept is the CDR3, 39 bases in frame from the first base. Trimming removed 4 bases from V and 0 bases from J, leaving 4 bases between the germline ends. The data were produced on an Illumina NovaSeq 6000. TCRalpha and TCRbeta cDNA libraries were built by 5'RACE with constant-segment primers, adding sample barcodes and unique molecular identifiers. RNA was extracted from every sample with Trizol reagent. The libraries were amplified in two PCR steps, and the second step added a second sample barcode and Illumina TruSeq adapters. Libraries were sequenced on an Illumina NovaSeq with 2 x 150 bp paired-end reads. Processing in the source paper ran as follows. Reads were demultiplexed and collapsed into UMI-guided consensus sequences with migec v1.2.7. Using mixcr v2.1.11, UMI consensuses were aligned to TRA and TRB V and J templates and then assembled into clonotypes. Clonotypes were classified as expanded or contracted when called significant by both edgeR and NoisET, with noise models trained on biological replicates. For edgeR calls, a false discovery rate-adjusted p below 0.01 and a log2 fold-change threshold of 1 were applied. As an exploratory analysis of dynamics, max-normalized trajectories of the 1000 most abundant clonotypes were examined by PCA with hierarchical clustering. Separately sequenced CD4+ and CD8+ repertoires were used to assign a CD4 or CD8 phenotype to each responding clone. TCRdb itself trimmed the public reads at Q25 with fastp, ran MiXCR and retained productive beta chains. For every CDR3 protein sequence, its rows merge into one entry that carries the most common genes and DNA. The V and J calls were determined by TCRdb, not by the authors. This sample lists roughly 400,000 distinct CDR3 sequences; 15% to 20% were detected once. The ten largest clones add up to 20% to 25% of the sample.

Material: PBMCs or a T cell subset sorted from them (not recorded which). This receptor was obtained from a man aged 18 to 30 who had mild COVID-19 (a few samples of this study predate the infection). The sample titles of this study are shuffled in the database, so cell type and time point are left out; the donor was told from shared clones. The chain joins TRBV6-2 or TRBV6-3 to TRBJ2-1; the D segment cannot be called with confidence. The DNA is as follows: TGTGCCAGCAGTTCTAGCTCCTACAATGAGCAGTTCTTC. Translated, it reads CASSSSSYNEQFF.